This T cell receptor (beta chain) comes out of a study of T cell responses to AZD1222 COVID-19 vaccine. Profiled with immunoSEQ multiplex PCR; TCRdb holds only in-frame clones, not every one. The sample shows fewer than 150,000 clones, around 83% of them seen only once. This CDR3 is 13 amino acids long. Per germline, CDR1 SEHNR and CDR2 FQNEAQ (reference sequence). Trimming removed 1 base from V and 2 bases from J, with 4 bases in between. This TCR was recovered from an adult who received the AZD1222 COVID-19 vaccine. This chain connects TRBV7-9 to TRBJ2-3; D remains ambiguous. The source was peripheral blood, collected 28 days after the second AZD1222 dose. The CDR3 bases are TGTGCCAGCAGCTTAGGGACCACAGATACGCAGTATTTT. Translating it yields CASSLGTTDTQYF.